This T cell receptor beta chain was retrieved from a study of Graves' ophthalmopathy and Graves' hyperthyroidism. Germline assignment: CDR1 MNHNS and CDR2 SASEGT. This CDR3 has 16 amino acids. Amplified TCR beta CDR3 regions were obtained using RNA transcripts as template. An opening RT-PCR round employed HTBI primers and preceded a second-round multiplex PCR. Using its own MiXCR run on the multiplex PCR reads, TCRdb lists one record per CDR3 protein. The sample contains 350,000 to 400,000 distinct CDR3 sequences, about 16% of which appear only once. A single count supports this clonotype. The junction differs from germline at one of its ends, possibly a read error.

The origin of this receptor is a woman between 18 and 29 years old with Graves' ophthalmopathy. The sequencing sample was made of peripheral blood. This chain joins TRBV6-1 and TRBJ2-2; no clear D. CDR3 coding DNA: TGTACCAGCAGTGAATTTGTAGAACTGAACACCGGGGAGCTGTTTTTT. Its protein is CTSSEFVELNTGELFF.